These 31 T cell receptor beta chains originate from one sample sequenced in a study of cytomegalovirus exposure and HLA in healthy donors (dated by TCRdb to the late 2010s). Receptors were amplified or captured by the immunoSEQ multiplex PCR assay. As stored in TCRdb, this immuneACCESS dataset retains in-frame rearrangements with V and J assigned. A fraction of the clones does not appear; measured against another copy, unresolved V genes explain less than half of the discrepancy, and the remainder lacks a known reason. The sample table shows tens of thousands of clones, and 97% are seen once. The ten largest clones capture 10% of the sample. The sequencing sample was made of PBMCs. The receptors derive from a young man in good health and CMV-seropositive.

The V call is TRBV28, the J call TRBJ2-5; 10 bases agree with TRBD1. The trim removed 9 bases at V and 2 bases at J, leaving 9 bases unmatched. The germline gives CDR1 MDHEN, CDR2 SYDVKM. CDR3 length: 15 amino acids. CDR3 sequence reads: CASQRQGAQQETQYF. CDR3 bases: TGTGCCAGTCAGAGACAGGGGGCCCAGCAAGAGACCCAGTACTTC.

This chain connects TRBV9 to TRBJ2-4; D is unresolved. The V gene lost 0 bases and the J gene lost 2 bases, with 12 bases spanning the gap. Germline V gene data show CDR1 as SGDLS and CDR2 as YYNGEE. The CDR3 has 16 amino acids. The CDR3 sequence: CASSVGQYSPKNIQYF. The CDR3 coding sequence is TGTGCCAGCAGCGTAGGGCAATATTCACCCAAAAACATTCAGTACTTC.

The chain recombines TRBV11-1 with TRBJ2-3; no firm D call. The V and J ends lost 2 bases and 4 bases respectively, with 4 bases between them. The germline V gene encodes CDR1 SGHAT and CDR2 FQDESV (reference sequence). The CDR3 has 12 amino acids. CDR3 protein: CASSLPSDTQYF. The CDR3 bases are TGTGCCAGCAGCTTACCTTCAGATACGCAGTATTTT.

This rearrangement joins TRBV11-2 to TRBJ2-3, with a weak D call TRBD2 (5 bases). CDR1 is SGHAT and CDR2 is FQNNGV in the germline V gene. The ends were cut back, 0 bases at V and 8 bases at J, with 6 bases in the middle. The CDR3 contains 12 residues. The CDR3 coding sequence is TGTGCCAGCAGCTTAGAGGCGGGTACGCAGTATTTT. The encoded protein is CASSLEAGTQYF. Together with reference TRBV11-2 and TRBJ2-3, the CDR3 gives the full variable domain: EAGVAQSPRYKIIEKRQSVAFWCNPISGHATLYWYQQILGQGPKLLIQFQNNGVVDDSQLPKDRFSAERLKGVDSTLKIQPAKLEDSAVYLCASSLEAGTQYFGPGTRLTVL.

The J gene is TRBJ2-7, the V gene TRBV7-2; TRBD1 is a possible D gene (5 bases). The V and J ends lost 5 bases and 2 bases respectively, with 16 bases between them. This CDR3 comprises 15 residues. Looked up from germline, CDR1 is SGHTA and CDR2 is FQGNSA. The CDR3 loop reads CASSPRGQGTYEQYF. The CDR3 bases are TGTGCCAGCAGCCCTCGTGGGCAGGGAACCTACGAGCAGTACTTC.

This clone was recorded only once. The V gene is TRBV28, the J gene TRBJ2-7, with TRBD1 matching 8 bases. CDR3 length: 15 residues. After removal of 7 bases from V and 4 bases from J, the junction contained 12 bases not matched to a gene. The germline V gene encodes CDR1 MDHEN and CDR2 SYDVKM. The CDR3 nucleotides read TGTGCCAGCATTCTCGGGACAGGAAACGGGTACGAGCAGTACTTC. Translating it yields CASILGTGNGYEQYF.

CDR3 in DNA: TGTGCCAGCAGTTACGCAGGGCTGAACACTGAAGCTTTCTTT. Translation gives CASSYAGLNTEAFF. The chain has TRBV6-5 and TRBJ1-1, with D perhaps TRBD1 (5 bases). Germline values: CDR1 MNHEY, CDR2 SVGAGI. V shed 2 bases and J shed 0 bases, with 7 bases lying between them. The CDR3 contains 14 residues.

V gene TRBV4-3 combines with J gene TRBJ2-6; 7 bases align to TRBD2. V gave up 3 bases and J gave up 4 bases; unmatched junction bases: 9. Germline V gene sequence: CDR1 LGHNA, CDR2 YSLEER. This CDR3 region has 17 residues. CDR3 sequence reads: CASSHGLGARGANVLTF. CDR3 coding DNA: TGCGCCAGCAGCCATGGACTAGGGGCGCGGGGGGCCAACGTCCTGACTTTC.

The CDR3 here is CASSLPTARTQYF. The CDR3 nucleotides read TGTGCCAGCAGCTTACCGACAGCTCGGACGCAGTATTTT. The V call is TRBV9, the J call TRBJ2-3, with D possibly TRBD1 on 5 matching bases. The CDR3 consists of 13 residues. Trimming shortened V by 4 bases and J by 9 bases, and 15 bases separated the two germline ends. Germline V lookup: CDR1 SGDLS, CDR2 YYNGEE.

The genes are TRBV7-3 and TRBJ2-1, with 11 bases identical to TRBD2. Germline V gene data show CDR1 as SGHTA and CDR2 as FQGTGA. The CDR3 covers 16 residues. V trimming: 1 base; J trimming: 5 bases; junction bases outside the gene matches: 4. The CDR3 is CASSLKLAGVNNEQFF. The CDR3 bases are TGTGCCAGCAGCTTAAAACTAGCGGGAGTCAACAATGAGCAGTTCTTC.

CDR3 sequence: CASSRDRGRYGYTF. DNA of the CDR3: TGTGCCAGCAGTCGGGACAGGGGAAGGTATGGCTACACCTTC. The J gene is TRBJ1-2, the V gene TRBV2, with TRBD1 matching 10 bases. V was pared by 5 bases and J by 5 bases, with 5 bases of the junction left unmatched. From germline, CDR1 is SNHLY and CDR2 FYNNEI. The CDR3 has 14 amino acids.

The chain has TRBV7-9 and TRBJ2-7; TRBD1 matches at 8 bases. Unmatched junction bases numbered 9, after V lost 5 bases and J lost 0 bases. Germline V gene lookup returns CDR1 SEHNR and CDR2 FQNEAQ (reference sequence). The CDR3 spans 16 residues. CDR3 DNA sequence: TGTGCCAGCAGCCCTCCTGTGACAGGGGCCTCCTACGAGCAGTACTTC. Translation gives CASSPPVTGASYEQYF.

The gene calls are TRBV28 and TRBJ2-1; D might be TRBD2 (6 bases). Germline V gene data show CDR1 as MDHEN and CDR2 as SYDVKM. The CDR3 length is 16 residues. Trimming cost V 1 base and J 5 bases, with 15 bases left between them. Written as DNA, the CDR3 is TGTGCCAGCAGTTTATTCGGGGGTGCCATAAACAATGAGCAGTTCTTC. It translates to CASSLFGGAINNEQFF.

The V and J genes are TRBV10-3 and TRBJ2-7; a weak D match, TRBD2 (6 bases). Trimming left V 6 bases short and J 4 bases short, with 19 bases between. Germline CDR1 ENHRY, CDR2 SYGVKD. This CDR3 has 15 residues. CDR3 residues: CAIREGGGASYEQYF. The CDR3 nucleotides read TGTGCCATCAGGGAGGGAGGAGGGGCTTCGTACGAGCAGTACTTC.

The V gene is TRBV4-1, the J gene TRBJ1-2; D is perhaps TRBD1 (5 bases). Trimming left V 1 base short and J 0 bases short, with 12 bases between. Looked up from germline, CDR1 is MGHRA and CDR2 is YSYEKL. The CDR3 has 16 amino acids. CDR3 residues: CASSQVWAGPNYGYTF. The CDR3 bases are TGCGCCAGCAGCCAAGTTTGGGCAGGGCCTAACTATGGCTACACCTTC.

This clone was detected only a few times. The chain is built from TRBV7-2 and TRBJ2-1; 16 nucleotides match TRBD2. This CDR3 region has 19 residues. V dropped 5 bases and J dropped 1; count of bases not matched to a gene: 8. Looked up from germline, CDR1 is SGHTA and CDR2 is FQGNSA. This CDR3 is CASSAPGLAGGPSYNEQFF. The CDR3 DNA follows: TGTGCCAGCAGCGCACCGGGACTAGCGGGAGGGCCATCCTACAATGAGCAGTTCTTC.

The genes are TRBV11-3 and TRBJ1-1; D is unresolved. The CDR3 runs 13 residues. Between the trimmed V and J ends, which lost 4 bases and 1 base, there was a span of 7 bases. CDR1 is SGHNT and CDR2 is YENEEA in the germline V gene. CDR3 in amino acids: CASSYAGNTEAFF. In DNA form, the CDR3 reads TGTGCCAGCAGCTACGCAGGGAACACTGAAGCTTTCTTT.

The chain carries TRBV9 and TRBJ2-1; 10 bases align to TRBD2. The germline CDR1 and CDR2 sequences are SGDLS and YYNGEE. J lost 10 bases, V lost 0 bases, and 13 bases had no gene match. The CDR3 consists of 17 residues. The CDR3 is CASSVASGTSALGEQFF. CDR3 in DNA: TGTGCCAGCAGCGTAGCCTCCGGGACTAGCGCGCTTGGGGAGCAGTTCTTC. The variable domain in full, completed from reference TRBV9 and TRBJ2-1, reads DSGVTQTPKHLITATGQRVTLRCSPRSGDLSVYWYQQSLDQGLQFLIQYYNGEERAKGNILERFSAQQFPDLHSELNLSSLELGDSALYFCASSVASGTSALGEQFFGPGTRLTVL.

The CDR3 sequence is CASSLTGVNEKLFF. DNA for the CDR3: TGTGCCAGCAGCTTGACAGGGGTGAATGAAAAACTGTTTTTT. V usage is TRBV5-6 and J usage is TRBJ1-4, with 7 bases fitting TRBD1. CDR3 length equals 14 residues. Trimming cost V 1 base and J 5 bases; bases outside gene matches: 2. Germline-derived CDR1 and CDR2 are SGHDT and YYEEEE. Combining the CDR3 with reference TRBV5-6 and TRBJ1-4 gives the whole variable domain DAGVTQSPTHLIKTRGQQVTLRCSPKSGHDTVSWYQQALGQGPQFIFQYYEEEERQRGNFPDRFSGHQFPNYSSELNVNALLLGDSALYLCASSLTGVNEKLFFGSGTQLSVL.

The rearrangement joins TRBV28 to TRBJ2-4; TRBD1 aligns across 8 bases. Trimming cost V 5 bases and J 8 bases; bases outside gene matches: 14. CDR1 and CDR2 from the germline V gene are MDHEN and SYDVKM. The CDR3 consists of 16 residues. The CDR3 DNA reads as TGTGCCAGCAGTCCCCACAGGGGGAAGGGGTCGGACATTCAGTACTTC. Its protein is CASSPHRGKGSDIQYF.

The chain employs TRBV29-1 and TRBJ2-7; D perhaps matches TRBD1 (6 bases). The CDR3 spans 12 residues. Germline values: CDR1 SQVTM, CDR2 ANQGSEA. The V end was cut by 6 bases, the J end by 7 bases, with 16 bases between. The CDR3 DNA is TGCAGCGTCGGGTGGACAGAAAAAGAGCAGTACTTC. Translation gives CSVGWTEKEQYF.

This chain joins TRBV10-1 and TRBJ1-1, with D possibly matching TRBD1 (5 bases). The CDR3 length is 12 residues. Germline V gene sequence: CDR1 WNHNN, CDR2 SYGVQD (reference sequence). The V end was cut by 4 bases, the J end by 9 bases, with 12 bases between. The CDR3 is CASSGGGSKAFF. DNA of the CDR3: TGCGCCAGCAGTGGGGGGGGTTCCAAAGCTTTCTTT.

The genes are TRBV2 and TRBJ1-1; D remains unclear. V was pared by 1 base and J by 7 bases, with 13 bases between. CDR3 length: 14 amino acids. Germline CDR1 reads SNHLY; CDR2 reads FYNNEI. The CDR3: CASSEVRGSSEAFF. The CDR3 DNA reads TGTGCCAGCAGTGAAGTTCGGGGATCCAGTGAAGCTTTCTTT.

V gene TRBV9 combines with J gene TRBJ1-2; 7 nucleotides match TRBD1. The CDR3 spans 14 residues. Trimming cost V 0 bases and J 4 bases; bases outside gene matches: 3. Germline values: CDR1 SGDLS, CDR2 YYNGEE. CDR3 region: CASSVGQGTYGYTF. The CDR3 nucleotides are TGTGCCAGCAGCGTAGGACAGGGCACCTATGGCTACACCTTC.

The V gene is TRBV10-3, the J gene TRBJ1-2, with no clear D. Germline V gene data show CDR1 as ENHRY and CDR2 as SYGVKD. The V gene lost 2 bases and the J gene lost 4 bases, with 5 bases spanning the gap. The length of the CDR3 is 12 residues. The CDR3 reads CAISEGSYGYTF. The CDR3 nucleotides are TGTGCCATCAGTGAGGGCAGCTATGGCTACACCTTC.

In DNA form, the CDR3 reads TGTGCCAGCAGTAAGGCCAGAGGACAGCAAGAGACCCAGTACTTC. Encoded protein: CASSKARGQQETQYF. The V gene is TRBV6-5, the J gene TRBJ2-5; D possibly corresponds to TRBD1 (6 bases). Germline-derived CDR1 and CDR2 are MNHEY and SVGAGI. This CDR3 region has 15 residues. The V and J ends lost 5 bases and 2 bases respectively, with 15 bases between them.

In DNA, the CDR3 is TGTGCCAGCAGCTTAAGGACAGGGGGCCTAAATGAGCAGTTCTTC. The encoded protein is CASSLRTGGLNEQFF. J is TRBJ2-1 and V is TRBV7-3; 11 positions agree with TRBD1. The CDR3 runs to 15 residues. Germline CDR1 reads SGHTA; CDR2 reads FQGTGA. V was pared by 1 base and J by 7 bases, with 3 bases of the junction left unmatched.

The J gene is TRBJ2-7, the V gene TRBV6-6; perhaps TRBD2 as D (6 bases). The germline CDR1 and CDR2 sequences are MNHNY and SVGAGI (reference sequence). This CDR3 has 12 residues. V lost 2 bases and J lost 7, with 9 bases in between. The CDR3 is CASSYGAGEQYF. CDR3 sequence (DNA): TGTGCCAGCAGTTACGGGGCGGGGGAGCAGTACTTC.

This chain joins TRBV6-5 and TRBJ2-4; the match to TRBD1 covers 10 bases. This CDR3 contains 15 residues. Trimming at V came to 0 bases and at J to 8 bases, leaving 4 bases not matched to a gene. The germline CDR1 and CDR2 sequences are MNHEY and SVGAGI. The CDR3 sequence: CASSYSDRGSDIQYF. The CDR3 nucleotides read TGTGCCAGCAGTTACTCGGACAGGGGGTCGGACATTCAGTACTTC.

The chain employs TRBV5-6 and TRBJ2-1, with TRBD2 matching over 10 bases. Germline V CDR1 and CDR2: SGHDT, YYEEEE. This CDR3 is 16 amino acids long. V lost 4 bases, J lost 9 bases, and 13 bases stayed unmatched. CDR3 residues: CASSLTGLAGAGEQFF. For the CDR3, the DNA is TGTGCCAGCAGCCTGACCGGGCTAGCGGGAGCAGGTGAGCAGTTCTTC.

The rearrangement joins TRBV5-4 to TRBJ1-2; a weak D match, TRBD1 (6 bases). The CDR3 contains 14 residues. Per germline, CDR1 SGHNT and CDR2 YYREEE (reference sequence). V dropped 3 bases and J dropped 8 bases, with 17 bases sitting between them. CDR3 bases: TGTGCCAGCAGCTCTCCAGGGGCTCAGAAGGGCTACACCTTC. Amino acids: CASSSPGAQKGYTF.